This T cell receptor (beta chain) was profiled in a study of shared clonotypes between healthy human individuals. Profiling relied on immunoSEQ multiplex PCR, and the TCRdb table lists in-frame clones only, not all of them. The table has more than 400,000 clones, about 72% seen once. This CDR3 region has 15 residues. With V trimmed by 3 bases and J by 6 bases, 11 bases remained unmatched. From germline, CDR1 is LNHDA and CDR2 SQIVND (reference sequence). The sequence came from a woman aged 40 to 50 in good health. Some clones in this sample may be carry-over from other donors' samples. The chain links TRBV19 to TRBJ2-7, with TRBD2 matching over 7 bases. What was sequenced was PBMCs. CDR3 residues: CASSMGGSKFVEQYF. The CDR3 nucleotides read TGTGCCAGTAGTATGGGCGGGAGTAAGTTTGTCGAGCAGTACTTC.